This passage covers 28 T cell receptor beta chains from one sample sequenced in a study of technical replicates of blood from a handful of donors. The table came from immunoSEQ multiplex PCR; TCRdb's copy has only in-frame clones and leaves some out. The repertoire holds some 54,000 clones, with just under 95% as singletons. The sequenced material came from PBMCs. The origin of the receptors is a human donor in good health. Some clones in this sample may be carry-over from other donors' samples.

The rearrangement uses TRBV7-9 and TRBJ1-3, with 7 bases that match TRBD1. The CDR3 length is 15 residues. Germline values: CDR1 SEHNR, CDR2 FQNEAQ (reference sequence). Trimming took 5 bases from V and 4 from J; bases not matched to a gene: 8. The CDR3 region is CASSPGTVGGNTIYF. The CDR3 nucleotides are TGTGCCAGCAGCCCCGGGACAGTTGGCGGAAACACCATATATTTT.

The chain combines TRBV27 with TRBJ2-5; perhaps TRBD2 as D (5 bases). V was trimmed by 5 bases and J by 0 bases, leaving 10 bases between them. The CDR3 is 14 amino acids. CDR1 and CDR2 (germline): MNHEY, SMNVEV (reference sequence). CDR3 amino acids: CASSPTGYQETQYF. The CDR3 DNA reads TGTGCCAGCAGTCCGACGGGGTACCAAGAGACCCAGTACTTC.

This chain joins TRBV4-2 and TRBJ1-2; the D gene is possibly TRBD1 (6 bases). CDR3 length: 13 residues. In germline, CDR1 is LGHNA, CDR2 YNFKEQ. The ends were cut back, 0 bases at V and 7 bases at J, with 9 bases in the middle. CDR3 sequence: CASSQDGQTGYTF. CDR3 bases: TGTGCCAGCAGCCAAGACGGACAGACTGGCTACACCTTC.

The chain joins TRBV5-6 to TRBJ2-3; 11 bases align to TRBD2. The V segment lost 1 base and the J segment 0 bases; nucleotides outside the gene matches: 4. Germline CDR1 reads SGHDT; CDR2 reads YYEEEE. The CDR3 extends over 17 amino acids. The CDR3 here is CASSLLAGGASTDTQYF. The CDR3 region has the DNA TGTGCCAGCAGCTTGCTAGCGGGGGGAGCTAGCACAGATACGCAGTATTTT.

CDR3 protein: CAISAPGQGAAQPQHF. Here the CDR3 DNA reads TGTGCCATCAGTGCCCCGGGACAGGGGGCGGCTCAGCCCCAGCATTTT. The V and J genes are TRBV10-3 and TRBJ1-5; 12 bases match TRBD1. V lost 4 bases, J lost 6 bases, and 7 bases stayed unmatched. Germline CDR1 reads ENHRY; CDR2 reads SYGVKD. There are 16 residues in the CDR3.

The chain joins TRBV7-7 to TRBJ2-7; 10 positions match TRBD2. The CDR3 is 18 amino acids. V shed 0 bases and J 3 bases; nucleotides not matched to a gene: 11. CDR1 is SSHAT and CDR2 is FNYEAQ in the germline V gene (reference sequence). CDR3 sequence (DNA): TGTGCCAGCAGCTTAGCCGGACTAGCGGCCCAGAGGGTCTACGAGCAGTACTTC. Amino acid sequence: CASSLAGLAAQRVYEQYF.

V gene TRBV29-1 combines with J gene TRBJ1-1, with D uncertain. Trimming took off 3 bases at V and 11 bases at J, with 19 bases between the two ends. Germline V gives CDR1 SQVTM, CDR2 ANQGSEA. CDR3 length: 13 residues. For the CDR3, the DNA is TGCAGCGTTGAGAGGTCCCGCGGAGTAAACGCTTTCTTT. It is translated as CSVERSRGVNAFF.

This chain connects TRBV7-2 to TRBJ1-2; the D is unclear. Germline values: CDR1 SGHTA, CDR2 FQGNSA. The CDR3 covers 13 residues. Deletions cut 2 bases from V and 5 bases from J, with 9 bases between. This CDR3 is CASSLSRGYGYTF. CDR3 bases: TGTGCCAGCAGCTTATCGCGGGGATATGGCTACACCTTC.

The chain combines TRBV6-1 with TRBJ2-1; 10 nucleotides line up with TRBD2. Per germline, CDR1 MNHNS and CDR2 SASEGT. V lost 8 bases and J lost 6; bases outside the gene matches: 10. This CDR3 has 15 residues. As DNA, the CDR3 is TGTGCCAGCGAGATAGCGGGGGGCCGTTTCAATGAGCAGTTCTTC. Residues: CASEIAGGRFNEQFF.

The CDR3 nucleotides are TGTGCCTGGAACCCGGGACTAGCGGGAGTGTACAGCGGAGAGACCCAGTACTTC. It is translated as CAWNPGLAGVYSGETQYF. The rearrangement joins TRBV30 to TRBJ2-5; 14 bases agree with TRBD2. Trimming removed 4 bases from V and 4 bases from J; junction bases left unmatched: 14. Germline V gene lookup returns CDR1 GTSNPN and CDR2 SVGIG (reference sequence). This CDR3 contains 18 residues.

The chain employs TRBV19 and TRBJ1-5; 8 bases are shared with TRBD1. With 7 bases clipped from V and 0 bases from J, the junction kept 11 bases outside the gene matches. The CDR3 is 17 residues long. Per the germline V gene, CDR1 is LNHDA and CDR2 is SQIVND (reference sequence). The CDR3 sequence is CASTKDRADYSNQPQHF. CDR3 in DNA: TGTGCCAGTACTAAGGACAGGGCCGACTATAGCAATCAGCCCCAGCATTTT.

This clone came up once. This rearrangement joins TRBV6-6 to TRBJ2-1; no clear D. The CDR3 length is 13 residues. From germline, CDR1 is MNHNY and CDR2 SVGAGI (reference sequence). V was shortened by 6 bases and J by 2 bases, with 8 bases between the two germline ends. CDR3 sequence (DNA): TGTGCCAGCAGGAGCAGGACCTACAATGAGCAGTTCTTC. Translated: CASRSRTYNEQFF.

The chain couples TRBV7-7 to TRBJ2-1, with 8 bases fitting TRBD1. This CDR3 has 15 residues. The germline gives CDR1 SSHAT, CDR2 FNYEAQ (reference sequence). V dropped 3 bases and J dropped 4; count of bases not matched to a gene: 5. The CDR3 reads CASSLETGAYNEQFF. The CDR3 coding sequence is TGTGCCAGCAGCTTGGAGACAGGGGCATACAATGAGCAGTTCTTC.

This chain connects TRBV11-2 to TRBJ2-2; 12 bases fit TRBD2. CDR1 is SGHAT, CDR2 FQNNGV, per germline. J was trimmed by 1 base and V by 6 bases; bases with no gene match: 0. The CDR3 has 15 amino acids. CDR3 nucleotides: TGTGCCAGCAGACTAGCGGGGGGGAACACCGGGGAGCTGTTTTTT. This sequence encodes CASRLAGGNTGELFF.

This chain links TRBV4-2 with TRBJ2-3, with a possible D match to TRBD2 (6 bases). Trimming left V 0 bases short and J 2 bases short, with 9 bases between. Per the germline V gene, CDR1 is LGHNA and CDR2 is YNFKEQ. The CDR3 has 15 amino acids. The CDR3 bases are TGTGCCAGCAGCCAAGATGGAGGGACCACAGATACGCAGTATTTT. Protein sequence: CASSQDGGTTDTQYF.

J is TRBJ1-1 and V is TRBV2; 9 nucleotides align to TRBD1. With V trimmed by 8 bases and J by 6 bases, 10 bases remained unmatched. This CDR3 is built from 14 residues. CDR1 is SNHLY, CDR2 FYNNEI, per germline. This chain's CDR3 is CASGGGQGPSEAFF. Here the CDR3 DNA reads TGTGCCAGCGGGGGGGGACAGGGACCTTCTGAAGCTTTCTTT. The whole variable domain, filled in from reference TRBV2 and TRBJ1-1, reads EPEVTQTPSHQVTQMGQEVILRCVPISNHLYFYWYRQILGQKVEFLVSFYNNEISEKSEIFDDQFSVERPDGSNFTLKIRSTKLEDSAMYFCASGGGQGPSEAFFGQGTRLTVV.

The rearrangement links TRBV7-3 to TRBJ2-1; TRBD2 aligns across 8 bases. This CDR3 contains 15 residues. The ends lost 8 bases at V and 4 bases at J; junction bases unmatched: 10. Germline-derived CDR1 and CDR2 are SGHTA and FQGTGA. CDR3 DNA: TGTGCCAGCGCACCGCAGGGACTAGTATACAATGAGCAGTTCTTC. Its translation is CASAPQGLVYNEQFF.

This CDR3 reads CASSAYSNEQYF. In DNA form, the CDR3 reads TGTGCCAGCAGCGCCTACAGCAACGAGCAGTACTTC. V usage is TRBV7-6 and J usage is TRBJ2-7, with unresolved D. The CDR3 spans 12 residues. V lost 5 bases to trimming and J lost 5 bases, with 10 bases between them. Germline CDR1 is SGHVS and CDR2 is FNYEAQ. The variable domain in full, completed from reference TRBV7-6 and TRBJ2-7, reads GAGVSQSPRYKVTKRGQDVALRCDPISGHVSLYWYRQALGQGPEFLTYFNYEAQQDKSGLPNDRFSAERPEGSISTLTIQRTEQRDSAMYRCASSAYSNEQYFGPGTRLTVT.

The rearrangement links TRBV2 to TRBJ1-1; 8 bases align to TRBD1. The V gene end was trimmed by 6 bases and the J gene end by 10 bases; junction bases not matched to a gene: 4. Germline CDR1 and CDR2: SNHLY and FYNNEI. The CDR3 sequence is 11 residues long. This CDR3 reads CASSGQGVAFF. CDR3 nucleotides: TGTGCCAGCAGCGGACAGGGTGTAGCTTTCTTT.

The chain recombines TRBV9 with TRBJ1-3, with unresolved D. The CDR3 extends over 14 amino acids. CDR1 is SGDLS and CDR2 is YYNGEE in the germline V gene. V lost 0 bases and J 8 bases, leaving 12 bases between the germline ends. CDR3 sequence reads: CASSVAPNRDTIYF. The CDR3 DNA sequence: TGTGCCAGCAGCGTAGCCCCGAACCGGGACACCATATATTTT. The full variable domain, with the rest looked up from reference TRBV9 and TRBJ1-3, is DSGVTQTPKHLITATGQRVTLRCSPRSGDLSVYWYQQSLDQGLQFLIQYYNGEERAKGNILERFSAQQFPDLHSELNLSSLELGDSALYFCASSVAPNRDTIYFGEGSWLTVV.

The J gene is TRBJ1-4, the V gene TRBV4-3; D is possibly TRBD1 (6 bases). V lost 6 bases and J lost 0, with 11 bases in between. The CDR3 covers 15 residues. Germline lookup yields CDR1 LGHNA and CDR2 YSLEER. This CDR3 reads CASRQTGTTNEKLFF. DNA for the CDR3: TGCGCCAGCAGACAAACAGGGACAACTAATGAAAAACTGTTTTTT.

This clone has ten or more counts. Other nucleotide sequences in the sample specify the same CDR3. The rearrangement uses TRBV6-5 and TRBJ2-7, with 11 bases that match TRBD2. V shed 2 bases and J 1 base; nucleotides not matched to a gene: 1. The CDR3 has 15 residues. Germline-derived CDR1 and CDR2 are MNHEY and SVGAGI. The CDR3 coding sequence is TGTGCCAGCAGTTACACTAGCGGGAGTTCCTACGAGCAGTACTTC. Encoded protein: CASSYTSGSSYEQYF.

V is TRBV30 and J is TRBJ2-4, with D maybe TRBD2 (5 bases). Germline loops: CDR1 GTSNPN, CDR2 SVGIG (reference sequence). Trimming took 3 bases from V and 12 from J, leaving 12 bases between them. The CDR3 is 11 residues long. The CDR3 DNA reads as TGTGCCTGGAGGGAGGAGATGAGTCAGTACTTC. It codes for CAWREEMSQYF.

The chain employs TRBV7-9 and TRBJ1-2; D unresolved. CDR3 length: 14 amino acids. Germline V gene lookup returns CDR1 SEHNR and CDR2 FQNEAQ (reference sequence). Trimming took off 2 bases at V and 2 bases at J, with 9 bases between the two ends. The DNA for the CDR3 is TGTGCCAGCAGCTTACTTGGGCCAAACTATGGCTACACCTTC. This encodes CASSLLGPNYGYTF. Looking up the rest from reference TRBV7-9 and TRBJ1-2 gives the full variable domain: DTGVSQNPRHKITKRGQNVTFRCDPISEHNRLYWYRQTLGQGPEFLTYFQNEAQLEKSRLLSDRFSAERPKGSFSTLEIQRTEQGDSAMYLCASSLLGPNYGYTFGSGTRLTVV.

This clone was seen only a few times. This rearrangement joins TRBV19 to TRBJ1-3, with D possibly matching TRBD1 (5 bases). The germline gives CDR1 LNHDA, CDR2 SQIVND (reference sequence). Trimming took off 5 bases at V and 8 bases at J, with 13 bases between the two ends. This CDR3 is 13 amino acids long. The CDR3 DNA reads as TGTGCCAGTAGTCCCTTGACAGAGGACACCATATATTTT. Protein: CASSPLTEDTIYF.

V usage is TRBV25-1 and J usage is TRBJ2-5; possible D gene TRBD1, 6 bases. The V end was cut by 3 bases, the J end by 5 bases, with 10 bases between. CDR1 is MGHDK and CDR2 is SYGVNS in the germline V gene. The CDR3 covers 13 residues. The CDR3 loop reads CASSEGARETQYF. The DNA for the CDR3 is TGTGCCAGCAGTGAGGGGGCGCGGGAGACCCAGTACTTC.

This chain links TRBV9 with TRBJ2-2, with TRBD2 as a possible D gene (7 bases). This CDR3 spans 14 amino acids. In germline, CDR1 is SGDLS, CDR2 YYNGEE. V was cut by 7 bases and J by 3 bases, with 13 bases left in between. The CDR3 loop is CASSEGGDTGELFF. CDR3 sequence (DNA): TGTGCCAGCTCAGAGGGGGGGGACACCGGGGAGCTGTTTTTT. Supplemented by reference TRBV9 and TRBJ2-2, the full variable domain reads DSGVTQTPKHLITATGQRVTLRCSPRSGDLSVYWYQQSLDQGLQFLIQYYNGEERAKGNILERFSAQQFPDLHSELNLSSLELGDSALYFCASSEGGDTGELFFGEGSRLTVL.

This chain links TRBV18 with TRBJ2-5; D call uncertain. The CDR3 runs 13 residues. CDR1 and CDR2 (germline): KGHSH, LQKENI. Trimming took 2 bases from V and 8 from J, leaving 12 bases between them. The CDR3 reads CASSPSYQATQYF. The CDR3 region has the DNA TGTGCCAGCTCACCATCGTATCAAGCCACCCAGTACTTC.